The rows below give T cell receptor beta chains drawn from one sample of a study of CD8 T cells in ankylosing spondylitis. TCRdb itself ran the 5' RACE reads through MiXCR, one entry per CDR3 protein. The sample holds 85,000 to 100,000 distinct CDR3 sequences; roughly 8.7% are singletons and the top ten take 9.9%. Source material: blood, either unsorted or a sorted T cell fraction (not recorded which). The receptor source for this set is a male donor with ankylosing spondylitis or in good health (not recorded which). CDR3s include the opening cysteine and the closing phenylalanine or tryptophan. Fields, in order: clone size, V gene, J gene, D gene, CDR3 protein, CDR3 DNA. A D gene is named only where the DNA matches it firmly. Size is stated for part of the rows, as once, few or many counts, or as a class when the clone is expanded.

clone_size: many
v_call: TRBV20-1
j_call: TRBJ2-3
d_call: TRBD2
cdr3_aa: CSARDRLAGGDTQYF
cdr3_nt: TGCAGTGCTAGAGATCGACTAGCGGGAGGTGATACGCAGTATTTT

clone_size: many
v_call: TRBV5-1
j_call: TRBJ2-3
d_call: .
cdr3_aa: CASSLPGDTQYF
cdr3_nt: TGCGCCAGCAGCCTCCCGGGAGATACGCAGTATTTT

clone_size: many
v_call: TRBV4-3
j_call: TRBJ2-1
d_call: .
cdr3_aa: CASSQEWSGQGIYNEQFF
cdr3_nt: TGCGCCAGCAGCCAAGAGTGGTCGGGGCAGGGGATTTACAATGAGCAGTTCTTC

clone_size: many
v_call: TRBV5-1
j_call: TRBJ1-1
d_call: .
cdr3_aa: CASSGGQNTEAFF
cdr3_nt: TGCGCCAGCAGTGGGGGCCAGAACACTGAAGCTTTCTTT

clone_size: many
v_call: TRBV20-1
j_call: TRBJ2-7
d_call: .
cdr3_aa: CSARDRSYEQYF
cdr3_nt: TGCAGTGCTAGAGATAGGAGCTACGAGCAGTACTTC

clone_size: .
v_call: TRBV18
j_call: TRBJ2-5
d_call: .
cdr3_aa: CASSYSGPRETQYF
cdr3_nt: TGTGCCAGCTCATATTCTGGTCCACGAGAGACCCAGTACTTC

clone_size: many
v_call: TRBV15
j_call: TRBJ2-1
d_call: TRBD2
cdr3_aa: CATSGTSGRRDEQFF
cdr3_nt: TGTGCCACCAGCGGGACTAGCGGGAGGAGGGATGAGCAGTTCTTC

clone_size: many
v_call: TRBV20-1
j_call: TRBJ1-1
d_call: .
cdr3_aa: CSYLGNTEAFF
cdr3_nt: TGCAGTTATTTGGGGAACACTGAAGCTTTCTTT

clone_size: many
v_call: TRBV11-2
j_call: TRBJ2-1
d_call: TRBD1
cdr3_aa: CASSLPGQVVSNEQFF
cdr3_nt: TGTGCCAGCAGCTTGCCGGGACAGGTCGTGTCCAATGAGCAGTTCTTC

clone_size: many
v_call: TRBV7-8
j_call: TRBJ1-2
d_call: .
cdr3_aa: CASSLDAGPTFFYGYTF
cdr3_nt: TGTGCCAGCAGCTTAGATGCGGGGCCGACTTTCTTCTATGGCTACACCTTC

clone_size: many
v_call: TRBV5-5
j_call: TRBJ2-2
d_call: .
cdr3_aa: CASSVRTGELFF
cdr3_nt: TGTGCCAGCAGCGTTCGCACCGGGGAGCTGTTTTTT

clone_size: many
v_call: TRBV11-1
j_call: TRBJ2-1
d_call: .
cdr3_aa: CASSLAGSRQGSYNEQFF
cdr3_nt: TGTGCCAGCAGCTTAGCGGGTTCGAGGCAGGGCTCCTACAATGAGCAGTTCTTC

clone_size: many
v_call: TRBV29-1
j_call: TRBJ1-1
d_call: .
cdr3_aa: CSVNPTGGLNTEAFF
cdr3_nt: TGCAGCGTTAATCCAACGGGGGGCCTGAACACTGAAGCTTTCTTT

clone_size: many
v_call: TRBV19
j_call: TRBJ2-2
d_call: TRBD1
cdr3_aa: CASNPRQGNTGELFF
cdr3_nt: TGTGCCAGTAACCCCCGACAGGGGAACACCGGGGAGCTGTTTTTT

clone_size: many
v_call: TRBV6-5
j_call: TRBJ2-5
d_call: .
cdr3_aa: CASSYLAQATQETQYF
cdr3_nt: TGTGCCAGCAGTTACCTCGCCCAGGCAACCCAAGAGACCCAGTACTTC

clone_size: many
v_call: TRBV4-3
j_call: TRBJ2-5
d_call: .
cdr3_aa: CASSQDYGTSQETQYF
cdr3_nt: TGCGCCAGCAGCCAAGATTACGGTACCAGTCAAGAGACCCAGTACTTC

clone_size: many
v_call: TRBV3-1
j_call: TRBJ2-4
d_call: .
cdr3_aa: CASSQQVAKNIQYF
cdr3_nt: TGTGCCAGCAGCCAACAGGTAGCCAAAAACATTCAGTACTTC

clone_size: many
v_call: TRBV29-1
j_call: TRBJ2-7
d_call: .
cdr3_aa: CSVIPWRDYEQYF
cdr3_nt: TGCAGCGTTATCCCTTGGCGGGACTACGAGCAGTACTTC

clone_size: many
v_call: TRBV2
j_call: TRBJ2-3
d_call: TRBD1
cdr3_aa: CASSKGTPQGADTQYF
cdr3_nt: TGTGCCAGCAGCAAAGGGACACCCCAGGGGGCAGATACGCAGTATTTT

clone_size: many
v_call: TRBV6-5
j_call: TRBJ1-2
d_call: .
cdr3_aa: CASSFATGRYGYTF
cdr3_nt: TGTGCCAGCAGTTTCGCCACAGGGCGTTATGGCTACACCTTC

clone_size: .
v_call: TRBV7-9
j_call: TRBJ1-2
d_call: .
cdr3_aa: CASSLVERQANGYTF
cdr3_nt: TGTGCCAGCAGCTTGGTGGAGAGGCAGGCAAATGGCTACACCTTC

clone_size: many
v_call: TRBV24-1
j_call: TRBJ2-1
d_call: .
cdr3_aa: CATSWGNEQFF
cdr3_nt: TGTGCCACCAGTTGGGGGAATGAGCAGTTCTTC

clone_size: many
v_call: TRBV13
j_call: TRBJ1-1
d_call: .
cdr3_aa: CASSAARVTEAFF
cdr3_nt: TGTGCCAGCAGCGCCGCAAGGGTTACTGAAGCTTTCTTT

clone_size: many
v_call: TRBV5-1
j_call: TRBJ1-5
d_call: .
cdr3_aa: CASAAEGVNQPQHF
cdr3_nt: TGCGCCAGCGCTGCCGAGGGGGTTAATCAGCCCCAGCATTTT

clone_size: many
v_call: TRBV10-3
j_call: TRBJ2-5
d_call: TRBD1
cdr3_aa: CAISESGQGKETQYF
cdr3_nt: TGTGCCATCAGTGAGTCAGGACAGGGGAAGGAGACCCAGTACTTC

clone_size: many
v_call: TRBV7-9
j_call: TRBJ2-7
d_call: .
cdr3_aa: CASSATSEQYF
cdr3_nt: TGTGCCAGCAGCGCGACTAGCGAGCAGTACTTC

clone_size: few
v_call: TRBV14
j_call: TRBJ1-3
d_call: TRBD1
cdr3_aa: CASSHSGTGFFPSSGNTIYF
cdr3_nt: TGTGCCAGCAGCCACTCAGGGACAGGGTTTTTTCCGAGCTCTGGAAACACCATATATTTT

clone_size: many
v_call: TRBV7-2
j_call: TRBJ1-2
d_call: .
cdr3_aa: CASSLVSYYGYTF
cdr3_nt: TGTGCCAGCAGCTTAGTTTCGTACTATGGCTACACCTTC

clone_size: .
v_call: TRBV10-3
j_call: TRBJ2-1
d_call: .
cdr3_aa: CAISGTYEQFF
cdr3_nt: TGTGCCATCAGTGGAACCTATGAGCAGTTCTTC